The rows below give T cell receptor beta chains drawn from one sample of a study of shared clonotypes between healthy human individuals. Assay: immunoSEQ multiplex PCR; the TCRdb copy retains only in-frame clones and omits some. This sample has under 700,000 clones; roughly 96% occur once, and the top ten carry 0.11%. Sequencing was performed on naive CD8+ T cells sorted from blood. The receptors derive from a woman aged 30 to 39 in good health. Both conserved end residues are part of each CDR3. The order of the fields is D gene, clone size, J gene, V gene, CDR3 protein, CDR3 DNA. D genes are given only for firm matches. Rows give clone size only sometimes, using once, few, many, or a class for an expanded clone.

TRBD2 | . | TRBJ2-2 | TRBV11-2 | CASSLAGGVTGELFF | TGTGCCAGCAGCTTAGCGGGAGGAGTAACCGGGGAGCTGTTTTTT
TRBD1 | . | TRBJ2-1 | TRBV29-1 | CSTWTGDRNEQFF | TGCAGCACCTGGACAGGGGATCGCAATGAGCAGTTCTTC
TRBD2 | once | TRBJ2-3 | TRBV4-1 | CASSPETSAYTDTQYF | TGCGCCAGCAGCCCTGAGACTAGCGCATACACAGATACGCAGTATTTT
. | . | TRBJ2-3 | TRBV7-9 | CASSLHADTQYF | TGTGCCAGCAGCCTTCATGCAGATACGCAGTATTTT
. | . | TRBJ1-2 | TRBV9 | CASSVGDRPLTNYGYTF | TGTGCCAGCAGCGTAGGCGACAGGCCCCTTACTAACTATGGCTACACCTTC
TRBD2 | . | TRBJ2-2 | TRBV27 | CASSLAGGNTGELFF | TGTGCCAGCAGTTTAGCGGGAGGGAACACCGGGGAGCTGTTTTTT
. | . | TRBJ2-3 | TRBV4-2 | CASSQPYRGDTQYF | TGTGCCAGCAGCCAACCTTACCGGGGCGATACGCAGTATTTT
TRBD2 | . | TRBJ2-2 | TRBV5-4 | CASSPRLAGGTGELFF | TGTGCCAGCAGTCCACGACTAGCGGGAGGGACCGGGGAGCTGTTTTTT
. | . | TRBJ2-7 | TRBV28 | CASSPPLRGGSYEQYF | TGTGCCAGCAGTCCCCCCCTCAGGGGAGGCAGCTACGAGCAGTACTTC
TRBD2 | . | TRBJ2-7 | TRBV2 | CASSEQAGAPVSSYEQYF | TGTGCCAGCAGTGAACAAGCGGGAGCCCCAGTCAGCTCCTACGAGCAGTACTTC
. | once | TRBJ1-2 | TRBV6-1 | CASRNQGYGYTF | TGTGCCAGCAGAAATCAGGGTTATGGCTACACCTTC
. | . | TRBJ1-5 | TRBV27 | CASSLSWDRSSNQPQHF | TGTGCCAGCAGTTTATCCTGGGACCGGTCTAGCAATCAGCCCCAGCATTTT